This TCR beta chain was profiled in a study of beta chain features in type 1 diabetes. CD4+ cells of the naive, central memory, regulatory and stem cell-like memory types were sorted via CD45RO/CCR7/CD25/CD127/CD95/CD27. The entirety of the isolated RNA underwent reverse transcription, so expressed TCRB transcripts were sequenced. Clones were read by immunoSEQ multiplex PCR, and TCRdb kept only the in-frame ones, dropping some. The table shows 130,000 to 150,000 clones, with about 7% occurring only once. Study results and caveats: HLA influence on TCRB rearrangement stayed unresolved here.

Worth noting for this clone: Its antigen is unknown. At the DNA level, this CDR3 is encoded by other sequences in the same sample as well.

V lost 1 base and J 0 bases, leaving 7 bases between the germline ends. Germline CDR1 is SEHNR and CDR2 is FQNEAQ (reference sequence). The CDR3 has 16 residues. The rearrangement links TRBV7-9 to TRBJ2-6; D gene uncertain. Specimen: central memory CD4+ T cells from blood. This TCR was sampled from a woman in her twenties or thirties in good health. The CDR3 reads CASSLGSLSGANVLTF. As DNA, the CDR3 is TGTGCCAGCAGCTTAGGTTCACTCTCTGGGGCCAACGTCCTGACTTTC.